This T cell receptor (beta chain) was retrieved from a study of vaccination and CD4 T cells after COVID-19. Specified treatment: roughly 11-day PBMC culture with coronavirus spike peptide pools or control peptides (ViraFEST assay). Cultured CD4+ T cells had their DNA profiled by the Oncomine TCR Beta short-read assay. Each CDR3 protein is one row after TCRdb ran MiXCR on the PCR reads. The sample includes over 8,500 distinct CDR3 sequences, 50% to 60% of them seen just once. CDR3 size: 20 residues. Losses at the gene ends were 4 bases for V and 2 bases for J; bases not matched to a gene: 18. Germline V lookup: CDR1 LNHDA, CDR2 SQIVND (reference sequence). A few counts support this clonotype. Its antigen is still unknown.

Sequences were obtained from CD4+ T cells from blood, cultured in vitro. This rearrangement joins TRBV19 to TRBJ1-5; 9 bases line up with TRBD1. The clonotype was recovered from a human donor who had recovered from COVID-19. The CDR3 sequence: CASSTPGQGTKPRGNQPQHF. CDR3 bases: TGTGCCAGTAGTACTCCAGGACAGGGGACTAAACCTAGGGGCAATCAGCCCCAGCATTTT.